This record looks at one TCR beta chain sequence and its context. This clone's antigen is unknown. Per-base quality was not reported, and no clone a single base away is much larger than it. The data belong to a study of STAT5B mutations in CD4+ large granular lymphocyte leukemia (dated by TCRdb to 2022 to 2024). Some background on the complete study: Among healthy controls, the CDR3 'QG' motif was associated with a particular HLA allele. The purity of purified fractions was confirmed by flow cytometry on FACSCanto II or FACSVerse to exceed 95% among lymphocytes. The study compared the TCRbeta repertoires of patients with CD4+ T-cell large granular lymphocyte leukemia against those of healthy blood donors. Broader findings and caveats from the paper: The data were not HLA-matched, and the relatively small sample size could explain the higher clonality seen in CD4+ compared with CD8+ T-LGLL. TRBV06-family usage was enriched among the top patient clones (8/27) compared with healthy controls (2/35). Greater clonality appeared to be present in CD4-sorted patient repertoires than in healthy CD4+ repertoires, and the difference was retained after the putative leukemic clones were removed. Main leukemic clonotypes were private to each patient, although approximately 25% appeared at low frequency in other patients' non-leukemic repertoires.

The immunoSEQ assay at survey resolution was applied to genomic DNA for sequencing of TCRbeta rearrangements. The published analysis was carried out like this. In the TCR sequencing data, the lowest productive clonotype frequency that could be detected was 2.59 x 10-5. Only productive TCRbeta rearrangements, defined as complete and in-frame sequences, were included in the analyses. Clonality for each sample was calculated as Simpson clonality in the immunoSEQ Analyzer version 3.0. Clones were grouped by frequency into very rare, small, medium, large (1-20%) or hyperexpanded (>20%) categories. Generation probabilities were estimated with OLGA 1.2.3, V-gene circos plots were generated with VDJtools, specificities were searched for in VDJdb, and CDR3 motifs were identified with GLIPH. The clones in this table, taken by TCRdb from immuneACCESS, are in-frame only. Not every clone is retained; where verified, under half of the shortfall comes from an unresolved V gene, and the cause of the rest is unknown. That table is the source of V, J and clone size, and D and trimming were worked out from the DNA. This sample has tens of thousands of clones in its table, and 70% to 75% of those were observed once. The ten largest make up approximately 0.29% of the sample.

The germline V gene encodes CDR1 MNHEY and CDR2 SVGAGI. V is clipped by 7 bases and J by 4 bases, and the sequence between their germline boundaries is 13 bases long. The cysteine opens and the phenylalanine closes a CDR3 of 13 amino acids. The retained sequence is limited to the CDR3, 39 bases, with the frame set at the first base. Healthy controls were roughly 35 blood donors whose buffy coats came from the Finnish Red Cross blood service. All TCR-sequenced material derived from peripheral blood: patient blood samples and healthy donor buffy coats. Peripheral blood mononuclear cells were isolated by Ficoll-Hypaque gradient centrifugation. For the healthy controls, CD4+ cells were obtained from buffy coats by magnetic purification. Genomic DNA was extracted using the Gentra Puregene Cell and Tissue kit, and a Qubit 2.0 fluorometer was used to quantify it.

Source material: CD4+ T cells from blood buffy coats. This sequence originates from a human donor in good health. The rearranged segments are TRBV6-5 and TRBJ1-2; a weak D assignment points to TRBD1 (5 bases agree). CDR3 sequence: CASTTPGRYGYTF. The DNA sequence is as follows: TGTGCCAGCACCACCCCGGGACGCTATGGCTACACCTTC.